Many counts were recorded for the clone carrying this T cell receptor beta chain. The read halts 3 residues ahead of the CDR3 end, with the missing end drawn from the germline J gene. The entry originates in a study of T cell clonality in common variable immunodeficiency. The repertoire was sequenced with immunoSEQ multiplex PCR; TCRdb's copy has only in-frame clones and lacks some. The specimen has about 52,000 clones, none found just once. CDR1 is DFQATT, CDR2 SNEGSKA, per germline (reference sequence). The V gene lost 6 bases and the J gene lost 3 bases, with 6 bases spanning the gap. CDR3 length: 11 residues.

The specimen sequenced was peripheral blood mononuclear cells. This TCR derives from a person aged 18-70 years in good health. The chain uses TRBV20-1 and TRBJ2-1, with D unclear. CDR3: CSAGDYNEQFF. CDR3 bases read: TGCAGTGCCGGTGACTACAATGAG.